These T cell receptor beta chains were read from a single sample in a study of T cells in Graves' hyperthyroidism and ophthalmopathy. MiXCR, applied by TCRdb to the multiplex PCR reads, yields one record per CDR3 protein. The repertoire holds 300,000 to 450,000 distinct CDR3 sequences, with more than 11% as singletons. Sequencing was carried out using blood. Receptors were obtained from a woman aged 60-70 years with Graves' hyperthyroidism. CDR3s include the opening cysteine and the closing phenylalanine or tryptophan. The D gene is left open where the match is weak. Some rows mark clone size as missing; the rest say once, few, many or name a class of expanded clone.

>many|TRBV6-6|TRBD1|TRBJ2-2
CASSYPPGQGARELFF
TGTGCCAGCAGTTACCCACCGGGACAGGGGGCTCGGGAGCTGTTTTTT
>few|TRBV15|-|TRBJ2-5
CATSRRPRETQYF
TGTGCCACCAGCAGGAGACCGCGGGAGACCCAGTACTTC
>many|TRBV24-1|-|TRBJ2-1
CATSDPTPYNEQFF
TGTGCCACCAGTGACCCGACACCCTACAATGAGCAGTTCTTC
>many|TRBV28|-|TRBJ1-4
CASSLGGRGEKLFF
TGTGCCAGCAGTCTGGGGGGCAGGGGTGAAAAACTGTTTTTT
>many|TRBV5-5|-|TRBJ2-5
CASSSSDQGTQYF
TGTGCCAGCAGCTCGTCGGACCAGGGGACCCAGTACTTC
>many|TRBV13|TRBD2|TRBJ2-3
CASSSRLAGWTDTQYF
TGTGCCAGCAGCTCCCGACTAGCGGGATGGACAGATACGCAGTATTTT
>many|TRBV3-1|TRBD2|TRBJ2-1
CASSQVAGGGNEQFF
TGTGCCAGCAGCCAAGTAGCGGGAGGAGGCAATGAGCAGTTCTTC
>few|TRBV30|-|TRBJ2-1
CAWVRRGPPHEQFF
TGTGCCTGGGTACGAAGGGGACCCCCACATGAGCAGTTCTTC
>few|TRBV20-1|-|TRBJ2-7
CSARDGQTYEQYF
TGCAGTGCTAGGGACGGCCAAACCTACGAGCAGTACTTC
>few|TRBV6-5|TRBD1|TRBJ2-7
CASSYSLGQGRGEQYF
TGTGCCAGCAGTTACTCTCTGGGACAGGGCCGCGGGGAGCAGTACTTC
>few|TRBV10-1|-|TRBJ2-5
CASSVLSHGQTTYQETQYF
TGCGCCAGCAGTGTTTTGTCCCACGGGCAGACGACGTACCAAGAGACCCAGTACTTC
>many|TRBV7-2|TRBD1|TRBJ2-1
CASSLDATGGYNEQFF
TGTGCCAGCAGCTTAGACGCGACAGGGGGCTACAATGAGCAGTTCTTC
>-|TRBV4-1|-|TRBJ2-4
CASSQMGGYKNIQYF
TGCGCCAGCAGCCAGATGGGGGGATACAAAAACATTCAGTACTTC
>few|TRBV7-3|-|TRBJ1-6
CASSLEISGNSPLHF
TGTGCCAGCAGCTTAGAAATTTCAGGCAATTCACCCCTCCACTTT
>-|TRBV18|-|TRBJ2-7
CASSPWVAGREWEQYF
TGTGCCAGCTCACCATGGGTGGCCGGACGCGAATGGGAGCAGTACTTC
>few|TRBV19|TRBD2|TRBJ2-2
CASKLAGGAGELFF
TGTGCCAGTAAACTAGCGGGAGGCGCCGGGGAGCTGTTTTTT
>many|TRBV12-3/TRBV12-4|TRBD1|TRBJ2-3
CASSPRGQASGTDTQYF
TGTGCCAGCAGTCCCCGGGGACAGGCCTCAGGCACAGATACGCAGTATTTT
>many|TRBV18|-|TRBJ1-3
CASSSPTGSGNTIYF
TGTGCCAGCTCATCGCCAACAGGGTCTGGAAACACCATATATTTT
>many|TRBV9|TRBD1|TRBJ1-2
CASSAQGAGIGYTF
TGTGCCAGCAGCGCACAGGGGGCCGGAATTGGCTACACCTTC
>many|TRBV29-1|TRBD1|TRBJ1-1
CSVGDRSNTEAFF
TGCAGCGTTGGGGACAGGTCGAACACTGAAGCTTTCTTT
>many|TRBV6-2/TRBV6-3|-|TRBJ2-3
CASSYSGDTQYF
TGTGCCAGCAGTTACTCGGGCGATACGCAGTATTTT
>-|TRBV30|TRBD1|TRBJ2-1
CAWSVRQGNYNEQFF
TGTGCCTGGAGTGTACGACAGGGGAACTACAATGAGCAGTTCTTC
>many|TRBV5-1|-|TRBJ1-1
CASSLYVQENTEAFF
TGCGCCAGCAGCTTGTATGTCCAGGAGAACACTGAAGCTTTCTTT
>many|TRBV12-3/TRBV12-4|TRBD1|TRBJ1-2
CASSSRWDRPNYGYTF
TGTGCCAGCAGTTCGCGCTGGGACAGACCTAACTATGGCTACACCTTC
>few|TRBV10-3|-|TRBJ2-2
CAARPGSTGELFF
TGTGCCGCTCGACCCGGCAGCACCGGGGAGCTGTTTTTT
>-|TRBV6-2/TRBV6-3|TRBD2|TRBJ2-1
CASRPRLAGNNEQFF
TGTGCCAGCAGGCCGCGACTAGCGGGAAACAATGAGCAGTTCTTC
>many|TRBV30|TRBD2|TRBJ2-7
CALTGTSRYEQYF
TGTGCCTTAACCGGGACTAGCAGATACGAGCAGTACTTC
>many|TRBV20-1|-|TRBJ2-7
CSASPGDKPGEQYF
TGCAGTGCTAGCCCAGGTGACAAACCCGGCGAGCAGTACTTC
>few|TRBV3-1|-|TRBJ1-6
CASSRTGPIHF
TGTGCCAGCAGTCGTACAGGTCCCATCCACTTT
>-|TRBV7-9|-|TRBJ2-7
CASSLWRGYYNEQYF
TGTGCCAGCAGCTTATGGCGGGGATACTACAATGAGCAGTACTTC
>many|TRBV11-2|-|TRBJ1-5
CASSLEWGQPQHF
TGTGCCAGCAGCTTAGAATGGGGACAGCCCCAGCATTTT
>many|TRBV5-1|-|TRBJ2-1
CASSYAGLDEQFF
TGCGCCAGCAGCTATGCAGGGTTGGATGAGCAGTTCTTC
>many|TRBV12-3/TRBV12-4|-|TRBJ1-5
CASSTTPGTRQPQHF
TGTGCCAGCAGCACCACACCAGGGACCAGACAGCCCCAGCATTTT
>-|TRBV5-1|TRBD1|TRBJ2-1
CASSPRQGLDSYNEQFF
TGCGCCAGCAGCCCGAGACAGGGGCTCGACTCCTACAATGAGCAGTTCTTC
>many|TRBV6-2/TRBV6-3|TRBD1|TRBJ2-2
CASSYKDRGRNTGELFF
TGTGCCAGCAGTTACAAAGACAGGGGTCGGAACACCGGGGAGCTGTTTTTT
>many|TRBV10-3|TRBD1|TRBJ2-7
CAISDRGQGGEQYF
TGTGCCATCAGTGATAGGGGACAGGGAGGCGAGCAGTACTTC
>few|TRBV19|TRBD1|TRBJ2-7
CASSRGATGNSYEQYF
TGTGCCAGTAGTAGGGGAGCGACAGGGAACTCCTACGAGCAGTACTTC
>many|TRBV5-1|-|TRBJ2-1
CASSLFQSSYNEQFF
TGCGCCAGCAGCTTATTCCAGAGCTCCTACAATGAGCAGTTCTTC
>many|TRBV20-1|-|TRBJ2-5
CSANPDAGQIKETQYF
TGCAGTGCTAATCCAGACGCGGGACAGATCAAAGAGACCCAGTACTTC
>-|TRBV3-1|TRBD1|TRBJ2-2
CASSRDRGRGYTGELFF
TGTGCCAGCAGCCGGGACAGGGGGCGCGGTTACACCGGGGAGCTGTTTTTT
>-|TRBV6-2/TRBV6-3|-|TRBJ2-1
CASSPRVGFTYNEQFF
TGTGCCAGCAGCCCTAGGGTAGGGTTTACCTACAATGAGCAGTTCTTC
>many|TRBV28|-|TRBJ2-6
CASRKLGGGRVGSGANVLTF
TGTGCCAGCCGCAAGTTGGGGGGCGGACGGGTAGGCTCTGGGGCCAACGTCCTGACTTTC
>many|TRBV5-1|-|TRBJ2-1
CASSFETRDDEQFF
TGCGCCAGCAGCTTCGAGACTAGGGACGATGAGCAGTTCTTC
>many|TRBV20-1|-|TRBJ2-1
CSASGPTLSEQFF
TGCAGTGCTTCGGGACCCACGCTCAGTGAGCAGTTCTTC
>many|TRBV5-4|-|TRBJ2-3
CASSLDRPDTQYF
TGTGCCAGCAGCTTGGACAGGCCAGATACGCAGTATTTT
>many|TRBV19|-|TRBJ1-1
CASSRKGVTEAFF
TGTGCCAGTAGTCGAAAAGGGGTCACTGAAGCTTTCTTT
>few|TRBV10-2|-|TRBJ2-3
CASSESKKSDTQYF
TGCGCCAGCAGTGAGTCGAAGAAGTCAGATACGCAGTATTTT
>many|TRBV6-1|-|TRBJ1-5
CASSSGKQPQHF
TGTGCCAGCAGTTCAGGGAAGCAGCCCCAGCATTTT